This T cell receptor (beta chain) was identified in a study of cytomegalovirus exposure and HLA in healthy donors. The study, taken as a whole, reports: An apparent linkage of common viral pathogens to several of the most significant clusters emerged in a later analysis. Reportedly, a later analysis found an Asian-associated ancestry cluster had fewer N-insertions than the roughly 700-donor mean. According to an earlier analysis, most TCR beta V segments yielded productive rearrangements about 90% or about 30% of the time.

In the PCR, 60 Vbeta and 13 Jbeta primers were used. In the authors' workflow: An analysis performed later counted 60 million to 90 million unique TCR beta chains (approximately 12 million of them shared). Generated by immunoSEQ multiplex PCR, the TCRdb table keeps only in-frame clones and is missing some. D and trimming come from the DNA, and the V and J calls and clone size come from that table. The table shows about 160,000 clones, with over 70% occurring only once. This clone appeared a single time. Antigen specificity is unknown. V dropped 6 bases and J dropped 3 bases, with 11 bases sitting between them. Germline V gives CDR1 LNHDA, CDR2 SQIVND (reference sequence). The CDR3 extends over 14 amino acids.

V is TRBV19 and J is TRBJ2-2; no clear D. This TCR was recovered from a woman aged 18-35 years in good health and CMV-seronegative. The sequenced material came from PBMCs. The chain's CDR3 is CASRALMDTGELFF. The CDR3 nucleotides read TGTGCCAGTAGGGCCCTGATGGACACCGGGGAGCTGTTTTTT.